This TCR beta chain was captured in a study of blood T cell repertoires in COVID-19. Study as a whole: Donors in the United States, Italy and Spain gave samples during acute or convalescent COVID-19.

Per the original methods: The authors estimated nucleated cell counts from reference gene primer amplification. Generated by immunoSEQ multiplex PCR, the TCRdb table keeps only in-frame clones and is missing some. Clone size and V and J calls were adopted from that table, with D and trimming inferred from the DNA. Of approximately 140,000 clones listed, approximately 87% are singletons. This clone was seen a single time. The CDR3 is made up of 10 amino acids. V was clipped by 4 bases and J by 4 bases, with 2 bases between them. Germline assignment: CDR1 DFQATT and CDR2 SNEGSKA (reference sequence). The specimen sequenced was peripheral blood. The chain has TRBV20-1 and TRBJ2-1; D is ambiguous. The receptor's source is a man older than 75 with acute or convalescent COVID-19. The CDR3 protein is CSATYNEQFF. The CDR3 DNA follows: TGCAGTGCTACTTACAATGAGCAGTTCTTC.